The T cell receptor beta chain described here comes from a study of blood T cell repertoires in COVID-19. This clone occurred once. Using immunoSEQ multiplex PCR, the repertoire was profiled, and TCRdb retains in-frame clones only, with some absent. This sample carries approximately 110,000 clones, 70% to 85% of them seen once, and the ten largest clones take 20% to 25%. The receptor comes from a man between 70 and 80 years old with active or convalescent COVID-19. Sequencing used peripheral blood.

This CDR3 is CASSEDRVKETQYF. The CDR3 DNA follows: TGCGCCAGCAGCGAGGACAGGGTAAAAGAGACCCAGTACTTC. V gene TRBV5-1 combines with J gene TRBJ2-5; 8 bases match TRBD1. Trimming removed 4 bases from V and 3 bases from J; junction bases left unmatched: 5. Germline CDR1 and CDR2: SGHRS and YFSETQ. This CDR3 is built from 14 residues.